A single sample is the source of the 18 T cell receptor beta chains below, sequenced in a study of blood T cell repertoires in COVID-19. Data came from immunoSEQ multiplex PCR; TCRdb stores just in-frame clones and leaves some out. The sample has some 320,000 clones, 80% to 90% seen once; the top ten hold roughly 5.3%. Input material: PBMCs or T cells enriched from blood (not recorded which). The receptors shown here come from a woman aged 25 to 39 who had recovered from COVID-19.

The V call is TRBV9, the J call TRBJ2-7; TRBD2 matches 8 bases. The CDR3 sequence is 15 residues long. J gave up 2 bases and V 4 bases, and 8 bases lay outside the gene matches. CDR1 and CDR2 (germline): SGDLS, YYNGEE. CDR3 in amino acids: CASSTNPGLAYEQYF. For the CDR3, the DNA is TGTGCCAGCAGCACTAATCCGGGACTAGCCTACGAGCAGTACTTC.

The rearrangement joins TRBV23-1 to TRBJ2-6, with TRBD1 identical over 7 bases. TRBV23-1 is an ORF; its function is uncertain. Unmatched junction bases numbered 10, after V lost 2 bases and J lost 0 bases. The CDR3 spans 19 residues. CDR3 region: CASSQQTGVAVSGANVLTF. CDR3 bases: TGCGCCAGCAGTCAACAAACAGGGGTCGCTGTCTCTGGGGCCAACGTCCTGACTTTC.

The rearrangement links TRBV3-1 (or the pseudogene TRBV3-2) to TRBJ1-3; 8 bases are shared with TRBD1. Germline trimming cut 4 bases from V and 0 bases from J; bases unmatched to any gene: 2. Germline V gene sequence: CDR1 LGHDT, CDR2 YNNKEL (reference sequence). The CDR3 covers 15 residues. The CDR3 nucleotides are TGTGCCAGCAGCCGCGGACAGGGCTCTGGAAACACCATATATTTT. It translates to CASSRGQGSGNTIYF.

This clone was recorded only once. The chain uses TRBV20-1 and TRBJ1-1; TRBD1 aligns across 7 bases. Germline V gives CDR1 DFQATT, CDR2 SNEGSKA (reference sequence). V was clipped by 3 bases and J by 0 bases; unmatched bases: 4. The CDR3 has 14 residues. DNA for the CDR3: TGCAGTGCTAGTGAGGGGGCCCTGAACACTGAAGCTTTCTTT. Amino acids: CSASEGALNTEAFF.

The CDR3 loop is CASARTGAWYGYTF. The CDR3 region has the DNA TGTGCCAGCGCCCGGACAGGGGCCTGGTATGGCTACACCTTC. The chain employs TRBV27 and TRBJ1-2; 9 bases are a match to TRBD1. This CDR3 is built from 14 residues. V trimming: 8 bases; J trimming: 5 bases; junction bases outside the gene matches: 9. Germline-derived CDR1 and CDR2 are MNHEY and SMNVEV (reference sequence).

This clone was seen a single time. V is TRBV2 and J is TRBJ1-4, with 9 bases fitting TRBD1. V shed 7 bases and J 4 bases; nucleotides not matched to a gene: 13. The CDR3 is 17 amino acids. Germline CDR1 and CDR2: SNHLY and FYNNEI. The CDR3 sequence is CASTRDRALFDNEKLFF. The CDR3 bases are TGTGCCAGCACCAGGGACAGGGCCCTTTTCGATAATGAAAAACTGTTTTTT.

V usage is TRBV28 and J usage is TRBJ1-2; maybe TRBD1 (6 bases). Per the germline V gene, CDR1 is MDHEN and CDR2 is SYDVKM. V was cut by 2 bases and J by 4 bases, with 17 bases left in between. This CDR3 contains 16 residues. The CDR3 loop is CASSLLVPLGAYGYTF. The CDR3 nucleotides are TGTGCCAGCAGTTTACTGGTCCCCCTGGGGGCCTATGGCTACACCTTC.

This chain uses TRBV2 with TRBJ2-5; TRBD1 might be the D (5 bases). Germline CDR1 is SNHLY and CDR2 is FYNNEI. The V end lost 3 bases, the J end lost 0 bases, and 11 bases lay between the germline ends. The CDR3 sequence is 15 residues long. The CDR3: CASSEPTVYQETQYF. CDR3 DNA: TGTGCCAGCAGTGAGCCGACAGTATACCAAGAGACCCAGTACTTC.

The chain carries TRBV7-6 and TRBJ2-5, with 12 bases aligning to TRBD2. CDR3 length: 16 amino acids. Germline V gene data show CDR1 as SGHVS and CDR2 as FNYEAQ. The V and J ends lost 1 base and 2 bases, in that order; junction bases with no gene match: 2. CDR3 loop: CASSLGGTSGQETQYF. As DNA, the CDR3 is TGTGCCAGCAGCTTAGGAGGGACTAGCGGGCAAGAGACCCAGTACTTC.

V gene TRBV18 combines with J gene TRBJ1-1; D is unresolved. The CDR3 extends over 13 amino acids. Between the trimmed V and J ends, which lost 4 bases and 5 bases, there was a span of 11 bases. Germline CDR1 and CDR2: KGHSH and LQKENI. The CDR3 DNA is TGTGCCAGCTCACGACGACGGAGAACTGAAGCTTTCTTT. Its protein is CASSRRRRTEAFF.

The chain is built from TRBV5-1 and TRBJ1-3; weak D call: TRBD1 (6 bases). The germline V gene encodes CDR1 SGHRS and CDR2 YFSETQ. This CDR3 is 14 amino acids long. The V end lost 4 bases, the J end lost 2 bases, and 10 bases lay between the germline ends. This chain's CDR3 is CASSQQGTGNTIYF. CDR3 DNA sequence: TGCGCCAGCAGCCAACAGGGTACTGGAAACACCATATATTTT.

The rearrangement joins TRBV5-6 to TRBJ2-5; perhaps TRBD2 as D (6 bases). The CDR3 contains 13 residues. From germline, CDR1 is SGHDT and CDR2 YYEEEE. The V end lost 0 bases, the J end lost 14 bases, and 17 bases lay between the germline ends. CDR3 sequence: CASSLDGIAGLYF. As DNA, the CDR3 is TGTGCCAGCAGCTTGGATGGGATCGCGGGACTCTACTTC.

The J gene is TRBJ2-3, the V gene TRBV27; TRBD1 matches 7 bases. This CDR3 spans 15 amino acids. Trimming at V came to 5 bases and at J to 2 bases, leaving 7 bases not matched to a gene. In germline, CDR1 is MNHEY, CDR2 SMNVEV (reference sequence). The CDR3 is CASSKKTGPTDTQYF. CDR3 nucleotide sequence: TGTGCCAGCAGTAAAAAGACAGGGCCCACAGATACGCAGTATTTT.

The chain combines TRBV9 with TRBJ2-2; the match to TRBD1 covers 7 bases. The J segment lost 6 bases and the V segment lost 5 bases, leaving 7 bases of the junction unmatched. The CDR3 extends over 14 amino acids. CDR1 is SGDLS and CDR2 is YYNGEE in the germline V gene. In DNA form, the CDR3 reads TGTGCCAGCAGTGACCTTGGGACAGCCGGGGAGCTGTTTTTT. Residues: CASSDLGTAGELFF.

The CDR3 region has the DNA TGTGCCAGCAGTTTGAGAATTGGAAACACCATATATTTT. Residues: CASSLRIGNTIYF. The V and J genes are TRBV6-5 and TRBJ1-3; D uncertain. The CDR3 is made up of 13 amino acids. Germline V lookup: CDR1 MNHEY, CDR2 SVGAGI. V was cut by 4 bases and J by 3 bases, with 7 bases left in between.

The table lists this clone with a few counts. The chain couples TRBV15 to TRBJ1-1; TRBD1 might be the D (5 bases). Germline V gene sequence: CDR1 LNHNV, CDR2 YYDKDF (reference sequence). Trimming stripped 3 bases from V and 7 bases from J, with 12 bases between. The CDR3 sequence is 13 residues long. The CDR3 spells CATSRVGELEAFF. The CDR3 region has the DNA TGTGCCACCAGCAGGGTAGGGGAACTTGAAGCTTTCTTT. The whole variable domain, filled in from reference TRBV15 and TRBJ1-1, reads DAMVIQNPRYQVTQFGKPVTLSCSQTLNHNVMYWYQQKSSQAPKLLFHYYDKDFNNEADTPDNFQSRRPNTSFCFLDIRSPGLGDTAMYLCATSRVGELEAFFGQGTRLTVV.

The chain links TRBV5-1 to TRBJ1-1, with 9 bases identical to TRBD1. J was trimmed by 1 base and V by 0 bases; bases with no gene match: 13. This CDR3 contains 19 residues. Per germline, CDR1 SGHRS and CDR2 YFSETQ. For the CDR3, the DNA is TGCGCCAGCAGCTTGGCCTACGGGACAGGGAATGTGGGGAACACTGAAGCTTTCTTT. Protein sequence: CASSLAYGTGNVGNTEAFF.

Here the CDR3 DNA reads TGCGCCAGCAGCGCCCTAGGAATCTCCTACGAGCAGTACTTC. Encoded protein: CASSALGISYEQYF. The V gene is TRBV5-1, the J gene TRBJ2-7; D unresolved. V was trimmed by 4 bases and J by 0 bases, leaving 11 bases between them. CDR1 and CDR2 from the germline V gene are SGHRS and YFSETQ. This CDR3 contains 14 residues.